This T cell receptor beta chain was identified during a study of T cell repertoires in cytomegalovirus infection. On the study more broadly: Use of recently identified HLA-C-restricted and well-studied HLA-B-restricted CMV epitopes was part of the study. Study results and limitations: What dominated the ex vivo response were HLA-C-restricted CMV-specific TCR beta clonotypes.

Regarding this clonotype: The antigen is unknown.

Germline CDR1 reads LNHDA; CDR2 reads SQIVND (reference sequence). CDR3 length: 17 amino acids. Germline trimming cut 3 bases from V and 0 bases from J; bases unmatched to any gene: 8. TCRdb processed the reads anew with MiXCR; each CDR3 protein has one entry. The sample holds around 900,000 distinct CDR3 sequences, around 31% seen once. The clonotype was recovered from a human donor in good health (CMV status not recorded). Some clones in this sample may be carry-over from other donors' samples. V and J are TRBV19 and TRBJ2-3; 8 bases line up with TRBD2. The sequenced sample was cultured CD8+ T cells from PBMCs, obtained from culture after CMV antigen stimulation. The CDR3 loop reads CASSMRVAGSSTDTQYF. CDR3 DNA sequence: TGTGCCAGTAGTATGAGGGTAGCGGGGTCTAGCACAGATACGCAGTATTTT. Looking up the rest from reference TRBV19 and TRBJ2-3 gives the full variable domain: DGGITQSPKYLFRKEGQNVTLSCEQNLNHDAMYWYRQDPGQGLRLIYYSQIVNDFQKGDIAEGYSVSREKKESFPLTVTSAQKNPTAFYLCASSMRVAGSSTDTQYFGPGTRLTVL.